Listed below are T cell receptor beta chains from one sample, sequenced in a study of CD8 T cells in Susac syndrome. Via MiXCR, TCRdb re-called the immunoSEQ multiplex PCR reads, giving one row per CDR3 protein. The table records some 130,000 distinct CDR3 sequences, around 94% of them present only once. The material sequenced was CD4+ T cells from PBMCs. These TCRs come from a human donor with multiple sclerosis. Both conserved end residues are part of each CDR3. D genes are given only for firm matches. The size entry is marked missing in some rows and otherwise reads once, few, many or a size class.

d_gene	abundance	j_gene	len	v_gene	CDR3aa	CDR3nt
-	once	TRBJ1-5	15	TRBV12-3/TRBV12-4	CASSLVGRGYQPQHF	TGTGCCAGCAGTTTAGTTGGCAGGGGATACCAGCCCCAGCATTTT
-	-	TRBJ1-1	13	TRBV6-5	CASSYDRQIEAFF	TGTGCCAGCAGTTACGACAGACAGATTGAAGCTTTCTTT
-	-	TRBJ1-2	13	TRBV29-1	CSGRETAKGGYTF	TGCAGCGGGCGGGAGACAGCCAAGGGTGGCTACACCTTC
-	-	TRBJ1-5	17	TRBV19	CASSMGRGGDRNQPQHF	TGTGCCAGTAGTATGGGACGAGGGGGGGATAGAAATCAGCCCCAGCATTTT
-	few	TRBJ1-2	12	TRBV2	CASSESPGGYTF	TGTGCCAGCAGCGAAAGTCCGGGGGGCTACACCTTC
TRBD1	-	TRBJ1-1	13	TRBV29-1	CSAKQGRDTEAFF	TGCAGCGCAAAACAGGGGAGGGACACTGAAGCTTTCTTT
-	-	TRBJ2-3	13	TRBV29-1	CSVSALSTDTQYF	TGCAGCGTAAGCGCCCTTAGCACAGATACGCAGTATTTT
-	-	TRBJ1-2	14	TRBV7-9	CASSEIGGPYGYTF	TGTGCCAGCAGCGAGATTGGAGGACCTTATGGCTACACCTTC
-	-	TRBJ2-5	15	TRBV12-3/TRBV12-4	CASSFHQPYQETQYF	TGTGCCAGCAGTTTTCATCAGCCGTACCAAGAGACCCAGTACTTC
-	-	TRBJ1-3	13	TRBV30	CAWDLDFGNTIYF	TGTGCCTGGGATCTGGACTTCGGAAACACCATATATTTT
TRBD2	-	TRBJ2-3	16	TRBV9	CASSVSTSGSTDTQYF	TGTGCCAGCAGCGTCTCCACTAGCGGGAGTACAGATACGCAGTATTTT
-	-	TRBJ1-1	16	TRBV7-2	CASTRTYRAANTEAFF	TGTGCCAGCACCCGGACGTACAGGGCGGCGAACACTGAAGCTTTCTTT